The 20 T cell receptor beta chains below come from one sample, sequenced in a study of T cell changes during pregnancy in multiple sclerosis. Clones were read by immunoSEQ multiplex PCR, and TCRdb kept only the in-frame ones, dropping some. The profile shows approximately 38,000 clones, roughly 90% of them singletons. The specimen comprised CD8+ T cells from peripheral blood mononuclear cells, sampled in the third trimester of pregnancy. The receptors stem from a female donor with multiple sclerosis, enrolled in a pregnancy study.

This clone was seen a single time. This sequence joins TRBV6-4 and TRBJ2-6; possible D gene TRBD2, 5 bases. The CDR3 is made up of 14 amino acids. Trimming took off 3 bases at V and 2 bases at J, with 5 bases between the two ends. The germline V gene has CDR1 MRHNA and CDR2 SNTAGT. The CDR3 DNA follows: TGTGCCAGCAGTGAGAGGGCTGGGGCCAACGTCCTGACTTTC. Amino acid sequence: CASSERAGANVLTF.

The chain links TRBV15 to TRBJ1-3; maybe TRBD1 (6 bases). The CDR3 runs to 15 residues. Germline CDR1 and CDR2: LNHNV and YYDKDF (reference sequence). V shed 5 bases and J shed 4 bases, with 15 bases lying between them. DNA for the CDR3: TGTGCCACCAGCCCTATACAGGGAGCCGGAAACACCATATATTTT. This translates into CATSPIQGAGNTIYF. The variable domain in full, completed from reference TRBV15 and TRBJ1-3, reads DAMVIQNPRYQVTQFGKPVTLSCSQTLNHNVMYWYQQKSSQAPKLLFHYYDKDFNNEADTPDNFQSRRPNTSFCFLDIRSPGLGDTAMYLCATSPIQGAGNTIYFGEGSWLTVV.

The V call is TRBV29-1, the J call TRBJ2-7; tentative D call: TRBD1 (7 bases). CDR3 length equals 15 residues. Germline V gives CDR1 SQVTM, CDR2 ANQGSEA. The V and J ends lost 0 bases and 5 bases respectively, with 17 bases between them. CDR3 protein: CSVEDHSGGHDEQYF. The CDR3, as DNA: TGCAGCGTTGAAGATCATTCAGGGGGGCACGACGAGCAGTACTTC.

The gene calls are TRBV6-5 and TRBJ1-1; maybe TRBD1 (6 bases). V gave up 2 bases and J gave up 8 bases, with 12 bases separating them. CDR1 and CDR2 from the germline V gene are MNHEY and SVGAGI. This CDR3 contains 13 residues. The CDR3 reads CASSYKQGSEAFF. CDR3 sequence (DNA): TGTGCCAGCAGTTACAAACAGGGATCGGAAGCTTTCTTT.

The count of this clone is one. This chain uses TRBV27 with TRBJ1-5; unclear D gene. V was pared by 5 bases and J by 6 bases, with 8 bases between. Germline V gene sequence: CDR1 MNHEY, CDR2 SMNVEV (reference sequence). The CDR3 covers 12 residues. CDR3 bases: TGTGCCAGCAGTGCCGGGAGTCAGCCCCAGCATTTT. Translation: CASSAGSQPQHF.

The chain is built from TRBV28 and TRBJ2-5; D gene uncertain. Trimming cost V 7 bases and J 3 bases, with 12 bases left between them. The CDR3 runs to 13 residues. CDR1 is MDHEN and CDR2 is SYDVKM in the germline V gene. The DNA for the CDR3 is TGTGCCAGCACCTCCCCGGGTGAAGAGACCCAGTACTTC. Translating it yields CASTSPGEETQYF.

V usage is TRBV6-5 and J usage is TRBJ1-1; D unresolved. Germline values: CDR1 MNHEY, CDR2 SVGAGI. Trimming removed 0 bases at V and 2 bases at J, with 10 bases between. The CDR3 runs to 15 residues. CDR3 in amino acids: CASSYSSGSNTEAFF. The CDR3 DNA follows: TGTGCCAGCAGTTACTCGTCAGGTTCCAACACTGAAGCTTTCTTT.

The rearrangement links TRBV27 to TRBJ1-1; D is uncertain. The CDR3 is 14 residues long. Germline V CDR1 and CDR2: MNHEY, SMNVEV (reference sequence). V lost 0 bases, J lost 4 bases, and 9 bases lay in between. The chain's CDR3 is CASSLSRSVTEAFF. The CDR3 DNA is TGTGCCAGCAGTTTATCGAGGTCAGTCACTGAAGCTTTCTTT.

The J gene is TRBJ1-1, the V gene TRBV27, with 9 bases fitting TRBD1. The CDR3 covers 14 residues. Losses at the gene ends were 5 bases for V and 3 bases for J; bases not matched to a gene: 4. Germline V lookup: CDR1 MNHEY, CDR2 SMNVEV (reference sequence). The chain's CDR3 is CASSGTGSDTEAFF. CDR3 nucleotides: TGTGCCAGCAGTGGGACAGGGTCGGACACTGAAGCTTTCTTT.

This chain joins TRBV9 and TRBJ1-1; no clear D gene. The germline CDR1 and CDR2 sequences are SGDLS and YYNGEE. V lost 2 bases to trimming and J lost 0 bases, with 11 bases between them. The length of the CDR3 is 15 residues. The CDR3 sequence is CASSVDNDMNTEAFF. The CDR3 region has the DNA TGTGCCAGCAGCGTTGACAACGACATGAACACTGAAGCTTTCTTT.

This clone was seen just once. This rearrangement joins TRBV6-5 to TRBJ2-2, with D possibly being TRBD2 (6 bases). CDR1 and CDR2 from the germline V gene are MNHEY and SVGAGI. The V gene lost 6 bases and the J gene lost 5 bases, with 13 bases spanning the gap. The CDR3 spans 14 residues. The DNA of the CDR3 is TGTGCCAGCAGAAGGGTGGGGGGTACCGGGGAGCTGTTTTTT. Amino acid sequence: CASRRVGGTGELFF.

This chain connects TRBV18 to TRBJ1-2; D possibly corresponds to TRBD1 (5 bases). V lost 1 base and J lost 8, with 20 bases in between. The length of the CDR3 is 16 residues. Germline-derived CDR1 and CDR2 are KGHSH and LQKENI. The CDR3 region is CASSPLSLAQGSGYTF. DNA of the CDR3: TGTGCCAGCTCACCACTGTCACTCGCCCAGGGCTCCGGCTACACCTTC. Together with reference TRBV18 and TRBJ1-2, the CDR3 gives the full variable domain: NAGVMQNPRHLVRRRGQEARLRCSPMKGHSHVYWYRQLPEEGLKFMVYLQKENIIDESGMPKERFSAEFPKEGPSILRIQQVVRGDSAAYFCASSPLSLAQGSGYTFGSGTRLTVV.

This clone occurred once. CDR3 coding DNA: TGTGCCACCAGCATGACAGGGTGGCCTGGGACCCAGTACTTC. Translation: CATSMTGWPGTQYF. V gene TRBV15 combines with J gene TRBJ2-5; 7 bases match TRBD1. This CDR3 is built from 14 residues. The V and J ends lost 4 bases and 7 bases, in that order; junction bases with no gene match: 9. Per the germline V gene, CDR1 is LNHNV and CDR2 is YYDKDF (reference sequence).

The chain uses TRBV27 and TRBJ2-1; weak D call: TRBD2 (5 bases). V was shortened by 6 bases and J by 5 bases, with 8 bases between the two germline ends. There are 12 residues in the CDR3. The germline gives CDR1 MNHEY, CDR2 SMNVEV (reference sequence). The CDR3: CASRRAHNEQFF. The CDR3 coding sequence is TGTGCCAGCAGGAGGGCGCACAATGAGCAGTTCTTC.

This clone was observed once. V gene TRBV14 combines with J gene TRBJ2-1; 11 bases map to TRBD2. In germline, CDR1 is SGHDN, CDR2 FVKESK. This CDR3 has 20 residues. The V gene end was trimmed by 1 base and the J gene end by 0 bases; junction bases not matched to a gene: 11. In DNA, the CDR3 is TGTGCCAGCAGCCAAGTCTGGCTAGCGGGAGGATCTAGCTCCTACAATGAGCAGTTCTTC. It specifies CASSQVWLAGGSSSYNEQFF.

The V gene is TRBV28, the J gene TRBJ2-7; 8 bases are shared with TRBD2. With V trimmed by 6 bases and J by 6 bases, 10 bases remained unmatched. CDR1 and CDR2 (germline): MDHEN, SYDVKM. This CDR3 is built from 14 residues. CDR3 sequence: CASRWGLGLSEQYF. The CDR3 DNA follows: TGTGCCAGCAGGTGGGGACTAGGGCTATCCGAGCAGTACTTC.

The CDR3 region is CASSSNSIHLGTGINEQFF. The CDR3 DNA reads TGTGCCAGCAGCTCGAATTCGATACACCTCGGGACAGGAATCAATGAGCAGTTCTTC. The rearrangement links TRBV13 to TRBJ2-1; 8 nucleotides match TRBD1. V shed 4 bases and J 6 bases; nucleotides not matched to a gene: 20. Germline V gene data show CDR1 as PRHDT and CDR2 as FYEKMQ (reference sequence). The CDR3 has 19 residues.

This chain joins TRBV28 and TRBJ2-2; weak D call: TRBD2 (5 bases). Looked up from germline, CDR1 is MDHEN and CDR2 is SYDVKM. V shed 2 bases and J shed 6 bases, with 13 bases lying between them. This CDR3 spans 15 amino acids. This chain's CDR3 is CASSLRGTGSGELFF. The CDR3 nucleotides are TGTGCCAGCAGTTTACGGGGAACGGGGTCCGGGGAGCTGTTTTTT.

This sequence joins TRBV7-6 and TRBJ2-7; TRBD1 might be the D (6 bases). The germline CDR1 and CDR2 sequences are SGHVS and FNYEAQ. Between the trimmed V and J ends, which lost 5 bases and 0 bases, there was a span of 23 bases. This CDR3 spans 18 amino acids. The CDR3 is CASSRRPVQGSSSYEQYF. Here the CDR3 DNA reads TGTGCCAGCAGCCGACGACCTGTGCAGGGGTCCTCCTCCTACGAGCAGTACTTC.

The chain uses TRBV11-2 and TRBJ2-2; D may be TRBD2 (6 bases). Germline values: CDR1 SGHAT, CDR2 FQNNGV. The ends were cut back, 5 bases at V and 5 bases at J, with 18 bases in the middle. The CDR3 sequence is 16 residues long. This CDR3 reads CASSAQGAGRTGELFF. As DNA, the CDR3 is TGTGCCAGCAGCGCCCAGGGAGCGGGTCGGACCGGGGAGCTGTTTTTT.